These 15 T cell receptor beta chains came from one sample sequenced in a study of human T cells and chemical hapten exposure. The time point: pre-sensitization, week 0. Treatment given: therapeutic diphenylcyclopropenone sensitization with weekly scalp DPC. Using its own MiXCR run on the RACE reads, TCRdb lists one record per CDR3 protein. Of roughly 380,000 distinct CDR3 sequences listed, approximately 5% are singletons. The input for sequencing was whole blood, taken in connection with sensitization to the hapten diphenylcyclopropenone (DPC). The receptor source for this set is a woman aged 45-65 years with alopecia areata. Some clones in this sample may be carry-over from other donors' samples.

The chain has TRBV7-2 and TRBJ1-6; D is undetermined. The germline V gene has CDR1 SGHTA and CDR2 FQGNSA. The V end was cut by 4 bases, the J end by 7 bases, with 14 bases between. This CDR3 region has 15 residues. The CDR3 is CASSWVRGPNSPLHF. DNA for the CDR3: TGTGCCAGCAGCTGGGTCCGAGGGCCAAATTCACCCCTCCACTTT. Looking up the rest from reference TRBV7-2 and TRBJ1-6 gives the full variable domain: GAGVSQSPSNKVTEKGKDVELRCDPISGHTALYWYRQSLGQGLEFLIYFQGNSAPDKSGLPSDRFSAERTGGSVSTLTIQRTQQEDSAVYLCASSWVRGPNSPLHFGNGTRLTVT.

There are many counts of this clonotype. The chain couples TRBV6-1 to TRBJ1-2; 7 bases are shared with TRBD1. Per germline, CDR1 MNHNS and CDR2 SASEGT. V was clipped by 1 base and J by 5 bases; unmatched bases: 13. The CDR3 consists of 17 residues. CDR3 protein: CASSEGWLRDSEYGYTF. The DNA for the CDR3 is TGTGCCAGCAGTGAAGGGTGGCTTCGGGACAGCGAATATGGCTACACCTTC.

This clonotype was seen repeatedly, ten times or more. The V and J genes are TRBV13 and TRBJ2-1, with D perhaps TRBD2 (6 bases). V dropped 2 bases and J dropped 0 bases, with 20 bases sitting between them. This CDR3 comprises 19 residues. From germline, CDR1 is PRHDT and CDR2 FYEKMQ (reference sequence). The CDR3: CASSLRGATASVSYNEQFF. For the CDR3, the DNA is TGTGCCAGCAGCTTACGCGGGGCTACGGCTAGCGTCTCCTACAATGAGCAGTTCTTC.

This clonotype was observed at least ten times. The chain combines TRBV6-6 with TRBJ2-3; possible D gene TRBD2, 5 bases. The CDR3 spans 15 residues. The V and J ends lost 6 bases and 3 bases respectively, with 16 bases between them. Germline CDR1 MNHNY, CDR2 SVGAGI (reference sequence). CDR3: CASSLLAPGTDTQYF. Here the CDR3 DNA reads TGTGCCAGCAGCCTTCTGGCCCCGGGGACAGATACGCAGTATTTT.

The rearrangement links TRBV20-1 to TRBJ2-1; D might be TRBD1 (6 bases). The ends were cut back, 7 bases at V and 7 bases at J, with 17 bases in the middle. The CDR3 is 13 residues long. Germline CDR1 is DFQATT and CDR2 is SNEGSKA (reference sequence). CDR3 loop: CSGSRDTQNEQFF. For the CDR3, the DNA is TGCAGTGGGTCCCGGGACACCCAGAATGAGCAGTTCTTC.

The chain links TRBV6-6 to TRBJ2-2; 13 bases agree with TRBD2. After removal of 6 bases from V and 8 bases from J, the junction contained 9 bases not matched to a gene. Germline V gene data show CDR1 as MNHNY and CDR2 as SVGAGI (reference sequence). The CDR3 is 16 residues long. CDR3 region: CASSSVPGLAGGELFF. CDR3 bases: TGTGCCAGCAGCTCTGTCCCGGGACTAGCGGGAGGGGAGCTGTTTTTT.

The chain recombines TRBV11-2 with TRBJ1-2; D is perhaps TRBD1 (5 bases). The CDR3 covers 16 residues. The germline V and J ends were trimmed by 5 bases and 7 bases, with 23 bases remaining between them. CDR1 SGHAT and CDR2 FQNNGV come from the germline V gene. The CDR3 DNA reads TGTGCCAGCAGCCTATACCTCACAGGCCCCCCTGGTGGCTACACCTTC. Residues: CASSLYLTGPPGGYTF.

This clonotype has more than one count but fewer than ten. This chain links TRBV12-5 with TRBJ2-6; no clear D gene. The CDR3 sequence is 13 residues long. Looked up from germline, CDR1 is LGHNT and CDR2 is FRNRAP. Deletions cut 6 bases from V and 1 base from J, with 4 bases between. CDR3: CASGTSGANVLTF. The CDR3 DNA sequence: TGTGCTAGTGGGACGTCTGGGGCCAACGTCCTGACTTTC.

This clonotype showed up many times. V gene TRBV5-1 combines with J gene TRBJ2-1, with 10 bases lining up with TRBD2. Looked up from germline, CDR1 is SGHRS and CDR2 is YFSETQ. V lost 2 bases to trimming and J lost 9 bases; unmatched junction nucleotides: 8. CDR3 length: 15 residues. The CDR3 spells CASSLEREGPFEQFF. The CDR3 nucleotides are TGCGCCAGCAGCTTAGAGCGGGAGGGCCCCTTTGAGCAGTTCTTC.

This clonotype appeared many times. The chain carries TRBV3-1 and TRBJ2-7; D tentatively fits TRBD1 or TRBD2 (5 bases each). Trimming shortened V by 0 bases and J by 10 bases, and 13 bases separated the two germline ends. Looked up from germline, CDR1 is LGHDT and CDR2 is YNNKEL (reference sequence). The CDR3 totals 13 residues. CDR3 sequence (DNA): TGTGCCAGCAGCCAAGAGGTCGGGGCAGGTCAGTACTTC. Encoded protein: CASSQEVGAGQYF.

This clonotype was seen repeatedly, ten times or more. This chain joins TRBV10-3 and TRBJ2-1; 11 bases map to TRBD1. After removal of 0 bases from V and 7 bases from J, the junction contained 5 bases not matched to a gene. This CDR3 spans 16 amino acids. Germline V gene sequence: CDR1 ENHRY, CDR2 SYGVKD. CDR3 DNA: TGTGCCATCAGTGAGTCCCCGGACAGGGGGCTGAATGAGCAGTTCTTC. Encoded protein: CAISESPDRGLNEQFF.

This clonotype was recorded at least ten times. The chain links TRBV7-2 to TRBJ2-7; maybe TRBD2 (6 bases). V was clipped by 5 bases and J by 2 bases, with 13 bases between them. The CDR3 consists of 14 residues. Germline values: CDR1 SGHTA, CDR2 FQGNSA. CDR3 in amino acids: CASSVSGGPYEQYF. The CDR3 DNA reads as TGTGCCAGCAGCGTTAGCGGAGGGCCCTACGAGCAGTACTTC.

On this clonotype itself: A much larger clonotype is one base distant, so this may be a read error. The gene calls are TRBV7-7 and TRBJ2-3; 9 bases are a match to TRBD2. This CDR3 has 14 residues. The germline V gene encodes CDR1 SSHAT and CDR2 FNYEAQ (reference sequence). J lost 2 bases, V lost 4 bases, and 1 base had no gene match. This CDR3 reads CASSSSGITDTQYF. The CDR3 DNA is TGTGCCAGCAGCTCTAGCGGGATCACAGATACGCAGTATTTT.

At least ten counts were recorded for this clonotype. This chain links TRBV7-9 with TRBJ1-1; the D is unclear. The CDR3 contains 12 residues. Germline CDR1 reads SEHNR; CDR2 reads FQNEAQ (reference sequence). V was pared by 5 bases and J by 5 bases, with 9 bases between. DNA for the CDR3: TGTGCCAGCAGCCTCGACTGGACTGAAGCTTTCTTT. Residues: CASSLDWTEAFF.

This clonotype was detected ten times or more. This chain connects TRBV4-2 to TRBJ1-3; D might be TRBD1 (6 bases). CDR3 length: 15 amino acids. The V gene lost 0 bases and the J gene lost 4 bases, with 10 bases spanning the gap. Germline V gives CDR1 LGHNA, CDR2 YNFKEQ. This CDR3 is CASSQEGTPGNTIYF. In DNA form, the CDR3 reads TGTGCCAGCAGCCAAGAGGGGACACCCGGAAACACCATATATTTT.